This T cell receptor (beta chain) derives from a study of neurological immune-mediated disorders. Per germline, CDR1 SGDLS and CDR2 YYNGEE. V lost 0 bases, J lost 4 bases, and 17 bases lay in between. CDR3 length: 17 residues. This clonotype occurred many times. Serving as healthy controls were blood bank volunteers based in Maryland, USA. It was from 2 million PBMCs stored at -80 C that the unsorted libraries were obtained. cDNA was made by 5'RACE with 10-nucleotide random UMIs. TCRdb analysed the 5' RACE reads with MiXCR anew, one entry per CDR3 protein. The sample shows roughly 31,000 distinct CDR3 sequences, around 4.5% of them seen only once.

Sequences were obtained from PBMCs. The rearrangement joins TRBV9 to TRBJ2-1; the D gene is possibly TRBD2 (6 bases). The receptor comes from a man aged 18-30 years in good health. The CDR3 region has the DNA TGTGCCAGCAGCGTAGCCGGAGGGAGTGTAGGGTACAATGAGCAGTTCTTC. As protein: CASSVAGGSVGYNEQFF.